This is a list of T cell receptor beta chains from one sample in a study of cytomegalovirus exposure and HLA in healthy donors. Some clones are missing from TCRdb's copy, which holds only in-frame ones; the method was immunoSEQ multiplex PCR. The table includes 70,000 to 90,000 clones, 85% detected once. Sample: PBMCs. The receptors stem from a man aged 25 to 40 in good health and CMV-seronegative. The CDR3 runs from the conserved cysteine through the conserved F or W. A D gene is named only where the DNA matches it firmly. The listing skips clone size in some rows; elsewhere it reads once, few, many or a size class.

j_gene	v_gene	abundance	d_gene	CDR3aa	CDR3nt
TRBJ2-2	TRBV6-5	-	-	CASSLRRAGGELFF	TGTGCCAGCAGTTTGCGGAGGGCCGGCGGGGAGCTGTTTTTT
TRBJ2-1	TRBV7-2	-	TRBD2	CASSAYSGSENEQFF	TGTGCCAGCAGCGCATATAGCGGGAGCGAGAATGAGCAGTTCTTC
TRBJ1-1	TRBV29-1	-	-	CSVEGTATDLWNTEAFF	TGCAGCGTTGAAGGGACAGCGACGGACCTTTGGAACACTGAAGCTTTCTTT
TRBJ1-2	TRBV7-9	-	TRBD1	CASSRTGLNNYGYTF	TGTGCCAGCAGCCGGACAGGGCTAAACAACTATGGCTACACCTTC
TRBJ1-5	TRBV6-6	-	TRBD1	CASRAGTVNQPQHF	TGTGCCAGCAGGGCTGGGACAGTTAATCAGCCCCAGCATTTT
TRBJ1-1	TRBV28	-	TRBD1	CASRDRSPEAFF	TGTGCCAGCAGGGACAGGTCTCCCGAAGCTTTCTTT
TRBJ2-3	TRBV2	once	TRBD2	CASSEGAGGPGTDTQYF	TGTGCCAGCAGTGAAGGGGCGGGGGGGCCTGGCACAGATACGCAGTATTTT
TRBJ1-1	TRBV19	-	-	CASKDSLPNTEAFF	TGTGCCAGTAAGGACAGCCTACCGAACACTGAAGCTTTCTTT
TRBJ1-5	TRBV10-3	-	TRBD1	CAISEQGNQPQHF	TGTGCCATCAGTGAACAGGGGAATCAGCCCCAGCATTTT
TRBJ2-5	TRBV19	-	TRBD1	CASSSSTFRGQRETQYF	TGTGCCAGTAGTAGTTCTACGTTTAGGGGGCAGCGGGAGACCCAGTACTTC
TRBJ2-5	TRBV27	-	-	CASSLLTRNGGTETQYF	TGTGCCAGCAGTTTATTAACCCGAAATGGCGGGACGGAGACCCAGTACTTC
TRBJ1-1	TRBV2	-	TRBD1	CASSEQGAFTEAFF	TGTGCCAGCAGTGAACAGGGGGCGTTCACTGAAGCTTTCTTT
TRBJ1-2	TRBV19	-	-	CASSMLGGAGGYTF	TGTGCCAGTAGTATGTTAGGTGGGGCCGGTGGCTACACCTTC
TRBJ1-6	TRBV27	-	-	CASRGHPLGSPLHF	TGTGCCAGCAGGGGACATCCCCTTGGGTCACCCCTCCACTTT
TRBJ1-5	TRBV27	once	-	CASSPYNRQPNQPQHF	TGTGCCAGCAGTCCATATAATAGACAGCCCAATCAGCCCCAGCATTTT
TRBJ2-7	TRBV6-5	-	TRBD1	CASRRTGGGNYEQYF	TGTGCCAGCAGGCGGACAGGGGGCGGCAACTACGAGCAGTACTTC
TRBJ2-3	TRBV11-1	-	TRBD2	CASSLILAGHADTQYF	TGTGCCAGCAGCTTAATACTAGCGGGGCATGCAGATACGCAGTATTTT
TRBJ2-1	TRBV13	-	TRBD1	CASSLVSRWDRGDSYNEQFF	TGTGCCAGCAGCTTAGTCAGCCGTTGGGACAGGGGGGACTCCTACAATGAGCAGTTCTTC
TRBJ2-6	TRBV6-6	-	TRBD1	CASRRQGSVGANVLTF	TGTGCCAGCAGGAGACAGGGAAGTGTCGGGGCCAACGTCCTGACTTTC
TRBJ1-1	TRBV4-2	-	-	CASTRDLSGEGTEAFF	TGTGCCAGCACCCGGGATTTGTCAGGGGAGGGAACTGAAGCTTTCTTT
TRBJ2-5	TRBV27	few	-	CASSKQGPETQYF	TGTGCCAGCAGCAAACAGGGTCCAGAGACCCAGTACTTC
TRBJ1-5	TRBV9	-	-	CASSVGAGVQPQHF	TGTGCCAGCAGCGTAGGGGCAGGGGTTCAGCCCCAGCATTTT
TRBJ2-3	TRBV18	once	TRBD2	CASSLAGTSGDSTDTQYF	TGTGCCAGCTCACTGGCCGGGACTAGCGGGGATAGCACAGATACGCAGTATTTT
TRBJ2-5	TRBV5-6	-	-	CASSHPGDETQYF	TGTGCCAGCAGCCATCCAGGGGATGAGACCCAGTACTTC
TRBJ1-1	TRBV10-3	-	TRBD1	CAITRTGVIPEAFF	TGTGCCATCACCCGGACAGGAGTAATCCCTGAAGCTTTCTTT
TRBJ1-6	TRBV4-2	-	-	CASSQDPGRGNSPLHF	TGTGCCAGCAGCCAAGATCCGGGCAGGGGAAATTCACCCCTCCACTTT
TRBJ2-5	TRBV7-2	-	TRBD2	CASSLAGGSVQETQYF	TGTGCCAGCAGCTTAGCGGGAGGGTCGGTACAAGAGACCCAGTACTTC
TRBJ1-4	TRBV11-3	-	-	CASSPSSGGASDEKLFF	TGTGCCAGCAGCCCAAGTTCGGGGGGCGCGTCGGATGAAAAACTGTTTTTT
TRBJ2-2	TRBV10-3	-	TRBD2	CAITPVSSGLNTGELFF	TGTGCCATCACCCCGGTTTCTAGCGGGTTGAACACCGGGGAGCTGTTTTTT
TRBJ2-3	TRBV7-2	-	-	CASSSRGTDTQYF	TGTGCCAGCAGCTCGAGGGGCACAGATACGCAGTATTTT
TRBJ2-6	TRBV30	-	TRBD2	CAWRGVLPIQRGGTGANVLTF	TGTGCCTGGAGAGGGGTCTTACCAATCCAGCGGGGGGGAACTGGGGCCAACGTCCTGACTTTC
TRBJ2-7	TRBV11-1	-	TRBD1	CASSNDRAGEQYF	TGTGCCAGCAGCAACGACAGGGCGGGCGAGCAGTACTTC
TRBJ2-5	TRBV5-1	-	-	CASSLEQLEETQYF	TGCGCCAGCAGCTTGGAACAGTTAGAAGAGACCCAGTACTTC
TRBJ2-2	TRBV27	-	TRBD1	CASSGILRDRGLWDTGELFF	TGTGCCAGCAGTGGAATACTACGGGACAGGGGGCTTTGGGACACCGGGGAGCTGTTTTTT
TRBJ2-1	TRBV7-6	-	TRBD2	CASSLRTSGRDNEQFF	TGTGCCAGCAGCTTGCGGACTAGCGGGAGGGACAATGAGCAGTTCTTC
TRBJ2-1	TRBV5-4	-	TRBD2	CASSLWASGRGWNEQFF	TGTGCCAGCAGCTTGTGGGCTAGCGGGAGGGGTTGGAATGAGCAGTTCTTC
TRBJ2-1	TRBV28	-	TRBD1	CASSADRDNEQFF	TGTGCCAGCAGTGCGGACAGGGACAATGAGCAGTTCTTC
TRBJ1-2	TRBV30	-	TRBD1	CAWSAGTGANYGYTF	TGTGCCTGGAGTGCCGGGACAGGGGCTAACTATGGCTACACCTTC
TRBJ1-1	TRBV7-2	-	TRBD1	CASSRPGTGGSTEAFF	TGTGCCAGCAGCCGTCCCGGGACAGGGGGGAGCACTGAAGCTTTCTTT
TRBJ1-2	TRBV5-1	-	TRBD1	CASSTGQGNYGYTF	TGCGCCAGCAGCACCGGACAGGGCAACTATGGCTACACCTTC
TRBJ2-7	TRBV29-1	-	TRBD1	CSVGGTGTDSYEQYF	TGCAGCGTTGGTGGGACCGGGACAGACTCCTACGAGCAGTACTTC
TRBJ2-6	TRBV7-7	-	-	CASSASFANVLTF	TGTGCTAGCAGCGCGAGTTTCGCCAACGTCCTGACTTTC